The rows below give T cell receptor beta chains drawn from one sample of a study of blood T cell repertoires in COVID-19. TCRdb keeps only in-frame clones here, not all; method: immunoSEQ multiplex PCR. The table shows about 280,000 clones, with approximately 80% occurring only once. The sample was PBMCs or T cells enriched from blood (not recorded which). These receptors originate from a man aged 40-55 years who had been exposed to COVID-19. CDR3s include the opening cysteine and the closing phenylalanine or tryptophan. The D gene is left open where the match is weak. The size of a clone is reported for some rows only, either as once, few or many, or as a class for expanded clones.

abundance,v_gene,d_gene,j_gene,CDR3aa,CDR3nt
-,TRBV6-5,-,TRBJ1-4,CASSEGRDEKLFF,TGTGCCAGCTCCGAGGGAAGGGATGAAAAACTGTTTTTT
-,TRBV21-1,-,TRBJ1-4,CASSKKGGLRDEKLFF,TGTGCCAGCAGCAAAAAGGGGGGGCTACGGGATGAAAAACTGTTTTTT
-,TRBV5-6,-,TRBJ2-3,CASSFGITNPDTQYF,TGTGCCAGCAGCTTCGGGATAACCAACCCAGATACGCAGTATTTT
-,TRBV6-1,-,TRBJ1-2,CASSDLGYTF,TGTGCCAGCAGTGACCTGGGCTACACCTTC
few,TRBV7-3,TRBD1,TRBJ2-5,CASSLHAARGETQYF,TGTGCCAGCAGCTTACACGCGGCCAGGGGGGAGACCCAGTACTTC
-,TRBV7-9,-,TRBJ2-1,CASSLVRTTEQFF,TGTGCCAGCAGCTTAGTTCGGACTACTGAGCAGTTCTTC
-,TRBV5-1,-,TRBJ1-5,CASSLAGGQPQHF,TGCGCCAGCAGCTTGGCCGGGGGTCAGCCCCAGCATTTT
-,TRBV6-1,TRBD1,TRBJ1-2,CASSDWGGQGYYGYTF,TGTGCCAGCAGTGACTGGGGGGGACAGGGGTACTATGGCTACACCTTC
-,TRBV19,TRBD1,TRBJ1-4,CASSYRQGRQQNEKLFF,TGTGCCAGTAGCTACAGACAGGGGCGGCAACAGAATGAAAAACTGTTTTTT
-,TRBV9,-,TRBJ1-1,CASSVWGPGATEAFF,TGTGCCAGCAGCGTCTGGGGGCCCGGGGCCACTGAAGCTTTCTTT
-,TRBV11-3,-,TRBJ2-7,CASSLAGFYEQYF,TGTGCCAGCAGCTTAGCCGGGTTCTACGAGCAGTACTTC
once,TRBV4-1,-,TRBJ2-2,CASSLGGHGGELFF,TGCGCCAGCAGCCTCGGGGGGCACGGCGGGGAGCTGTTTTTT
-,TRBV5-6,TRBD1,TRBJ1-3,CASSYTGAPTIYF,TGTGCCAGCAGCTATACAGGGGCCCCCACCATATATTTT
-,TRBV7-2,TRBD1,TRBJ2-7,CASSLVVGRGLGEQYF,TGTGCCAGCAGCTTAGTGGTCGGCAGGGGGCTGGGGGAGCAGTACTTC
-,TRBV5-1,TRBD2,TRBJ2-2,CASSIGLADTGELFF,TGCGCCAGCAGCATTGGACTAGCTGACACCGGGGAGCTGTTTTTT
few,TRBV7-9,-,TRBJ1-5,CASSPGDGYQPQHF,TGTGCCAGCAGCCCAGGGGACGGTTATCAGCCCCAGCATTTT
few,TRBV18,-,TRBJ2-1,CASSPDSYNEQFF,TGTGCCAGCTCACCGGACTCATACAATGAGCAGTTCTTC
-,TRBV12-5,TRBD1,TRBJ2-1,CASGLDPFRDRDYNEQFF,TGTGCTAGTGGTTTGGACCCTTTCCGGGACAGGGACTACAATGAGCAGTTCTTC
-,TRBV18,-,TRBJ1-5,CASSNSGRRYSNQPQHF,TGTGCCAGCTCGAATTCCGGCAGGCGATATAGCAATCAGCCCCAGCATTTT